The 28 T cell receptor beta chains below come from one sample, sequenced in a study of early T cells in non-severe SARS-CoV-2 infection. In TCRdb, the 5' RACE reads were re-called with MiXCR into one record per CDR3 protein. Of around 72,000 distinct CDR3 sequences detected, over 9.5% appear once; the ten largest clones hold 6% to 8.5%. The sample was whole blood, taken at baseline. The receptors stem from an adult who was a healthcare worker with PCR-confirmed SARS-CoV-2 infection or an uninfected control (not recorded which).

This clonotype occurred many times. The chain uses TRBV3-1 and TRBJ2-3; D is unresolved. The CDR3 has 12 amino acids. Germline assignment: CDR1 LGHDT and CDR2 YNNKEL (reference sequence). V shed 0 bases and J shed 4 bases, with 2 bases lying between them. The CDR3 region has the DNA TGTGCCAGCAGCCAAGAGCCAGATACGCAGTATTTT. Translated, it gives CASSQEPDTQYF.

This clonotype was seen a handful of times. The V call is TRBV29-1, the J call TRBJ2-3; D is uncertain. V lost 3 bases to trimming and J lost 2 bases, with 9 bases between them. Germline V CDR1 and CDR2: SQVTM, ANQGSEA. The CDR3 has 13 residues. The DNA of the CDR3 is TGCAGCGTTGAGACCAGGCTCACAGATACGCAGTATTTT. It is translated as CSVETRLTDTQYF.

This clonotype was recorded a few times. The chain couples TRBV19 to TRBJ1-1; no firm D call. Germline assignment: CDR1 LNHDA and CDR2 SQIVND (reference sequence). V was clipped by 10 bases and J by 6 bases, with 12 bases between them. The CDR3 spans 11 residues. The CDR3, as DNA: TGTGCCACCCAACAGAATGCTGAAGCTTTCTTT. It translates to CATQQNAEAFF.

This clonotype was found a few times. The chain couples TRBV7-2 to TRBJ1-2; D might be TRBD1 (5 bases). Per the germline V gene, CDR1 is SGHTA and CDR2 is FQGNSA. The CDR3 loop spans 16 amino acids. V lost 5 bases, J lost 0 bases, and 16 bases lay in between. The CDR3 region has the DNA TGTGCCAGCAGCCAACACAGACAGTCCCCTAACTATGGCTACACCTTC. Translated: CASSQHRQSPNYGYTF.

The CDR3 protein is CASSGLAPETQYF. For the CDR3, the DNA is TGTGCCAGCAGCGGACTAGCTCCAGAGACCCAGTACTTC. The chain couples TRBV12-3 or TRBV12-4 to TRBJ2-5, with 8 nucleotides matching TRBD2. This CDR3 is built from 13 residues. Trimming cost V 6 bases and J 4 bases; bases outside gene matches: 4.

V usage is TRBV7-2 and J usage is TRBJ2-2, with D maybe TRBD1 (5 bases). Per the germline V gene, CDR1 is SGHTA and CDR2 is FQGNSA. V was trimmed by 3 bases and J by 1 base, leaving 15 bases between them. This CDR3 comprises 17 residues. CDR3 loop: CASSFFREHLNTGELFF. In nucleotides, the CDR3 is TGTGCCAGCAGCTTCTTCAGGGAACACCTGAACACCGGGGAGCTGTTTTTT.

This rearrangement joins TRBV7-9 to TRBJ1-6, with D tentatively TRBD1 (6 bases). Trimming left V 5 bases short and J 7 bases short, with 15 bases between. The germline V gene has CDR1 SEHNR and CDR2 FQNEAQ (reference sequence). The CDR3 has 15 amino acids. This chain's CDR3 is CASSPTGQSNSPLHF. The CDR3 DNA follows: TGTGCCAGCAGCCCCACCGGACAGTCCAATTCACCCCTCCACTTT.

A few counts support this clonotype. The chain combines TRBV3-1 with TRBJ2-3, with a possible D match to TRBD1 (6 bases). Germline assignment: CDR1 LGHDT and CDR2 YNNKEL (reference sequence). The germline V and J ends were trimmed by 0 bases and 10 bases, with 14 bases remaining between them. This CDR3 spans 14 amino acids. For the CDR3, the DNA is TGTGCCAGCAGCCAAGATCTGGACAGATGGGCGCAGTATTTT. Protein product: CASSQDLDRWAQYF.

Worth noting for this clonotype: Sequence at one end of the junction differs from germline and may be a read error. The rearrangement joins TRBV5-6 to TRBJ2-7, with TRBD1 as a possible D gene (6 bases). Per germline, CDR1 SGHDT and CDR2 YYEEEE. The CDR3 has 15 residues. DNA for the CDR3: TGTGCCGGCAGCGGCAGGGGTCGGGATCCCTACGAGCAGTACTTC. Translating gives CAGSGRGRDPYEQYF.

This clonotype came up a few times. This chain joins TRBV11-2 and TRBJ1-2, with D possibly being TRBD1 (6 bases). The CDR3 is made up of 13 amino acids. Deletions cut 5 bases from V and 2 bases from J, with 9 bases between. Germline V CDR1 and CDR2: SGHAT, FQNNGV. The CDR3 bases are TGTGCCAGCAGCCCGGGGGCGAACTATGGCTACACCTTC. This sequence encodes CASSPGANYGYTF.

This clonotype was found many times. The V and J genes are TRBV7-6 and TRBJ2-3, with D tentatively TRBD2 (6 bases). CDR3 length equals 15 residues. The germline V and J ends were trimmed by 4 bases and 4 bases, with 15 bases remaining between them. Germline lookup yields CDR1 SGHVS and CDR2 FNYEAQ. CDR3 loop: CASSYQGREADTQYF. The CDR3 DNA is TGTGCCAGCAGCTACCAGGGCAGGGAGGCAGATACGCAGTATTTT.

This clonotype was recorded a few times. The chain couples TRBV7-3 to TRBJ2-3, with 12 positions matching TRBD2. Germline CDR1 reads SGHTA; CDR2 reads FQGTGA. V dropped 4 bases and J dropped 3; count of bases not matched to a gene: 2. The CDR3 has 15 residues. CDR3 DNA sequence: TGTGCCAGCAGCTCTAGCGGGGGGGTTACAGATACGCAGTATTTT. Protein product: CASSSSGGVTDTQYF.

This clonotype has only a few counts. Given the absence of the conserved phenylalanine or tryptophan at the CDR3 end, a read error is likely. The rearrangement links TRBV12-3 or TRBV12-4 to TRBJ2-1, with D tentatively TRBD1 (6 bases). The CDR3 is 13 residues long. V was clipped by 5 bases and J by 10 bases, with 15 bases between them. CDR3 residues: CASSQGLAREQFS. The DNA of the CDR3 is TGTGCCAGCAGTCAGGGGCTAGCCCGCGAGCAGTTCTCC.

The V and J genes are TRBV5-6 and TRBJ1-5; D is perhaps TRBD1 (5 bases). The V end was cut by 3 bases, the J end by 5 bases, with 12 bases between. The CDR3 covers 14 residues. Germline CDR1 is SGHDT and CDR2 is YYEEEE. The CDR3 nucleotides are TGTGCCAGCAGCTCCCTTCGGGACGATCAGCCCCAGCATTTT. Its protein is CASSSLRDDQPQHF.

J is TRBJ2-1 and V is TRBV5-6; TRBD2 might be the D (6 bases). CDR1 and CDR2 from the germline V gene are SGHDT and YYEEEE. The CDR3 spans 11 residues. Trimming cost V 4 bases and J 7 bases, with 6 bases left between them. DNA of the CDR3: TGTGCCAGCAGCGGACTAAATGAGCAGTTCTTC. This encodes CASSGLNEQFF.

This clonotype was detected many times. CDR3 amino acids: CASSVGTVTEAFF. The CDR3 coding sequence is TGTGCCAGCAGCGTAGGGACGGTAACTGAAGCTTTCTTT. This sequence joins TRBV9 and TRBJ1-1; D is uncertain. Germline CDR1 SGDLS, CDR2 YYNGEE. Trimming stripped 0 bases from V and 5 bases from J, with 8 bases between. This CDR3 is 13 amino acids long.

The chain recombines TRBV6-1 with TRBJ2-3; tentatively, D is TRBD1 or TRBD2 (5 bases each). The CDR3 spans 13 residues. V was clipped by 8 bases and J by 2 bases, with 11 bases between them. Germline lookup yields CDR1 MNHNS and CDR2 SASEGT. CDR3 amino acids: CASGGPYTDTQYF. CDR3 bases: TGTGCCAGCGGGGGACCTTACACAGATACGCAGTATTTT.

This clonotype came up many times. This chain joins TRBV7-8 and TRBJ1-5, with a possible D match to TRBD1 (5 bases). V was cut by 7 bases and J by 6 bases, with 16 bases left in between. Per germline, CDR1 SGHVS and CDR2 FQNEAQ. The CDR3 is 14 residues long. CDR3 residues: CASTRGAFSQPQHF. The CDR3 DNA reads TGTGCCAGCACCCGAGGGGCGTTCAGTCAGCCCCAGCATTTT.

In its sample, this clonotype was seen many times. This chain uses TRBV2 with TRBJ2-1; 9 nucleotides align to TRBD2. Losses at the gene ends were 4 bases for V and 7 bases for J; bases not matched to a gene: 5. The CDR3 covers 14 residues. Looked up from germline, CDR1 is SNHLY and CDR2 is FYNNEI. The CDR3 protein is CASSGASGENEQFF. CDR3 nucleotide sequence: TGTGCCAGCAGTGGGGCTAGCGGGGAGAATGAGCAGTTCTTC.

This clonotype was counted ten times or more. V gene TRBV5-5 combines with J gene TRBJ2-4; 7 bases are shared with TRBD1. In germline, CDR1 is SGHKS, CDR2 YYEKEE (reference sequence). V was clipped by 4 bases and J by 2 bases; unmatched bases: 9. CDR3 length: 16 amino acids. The CDR3 loop is CASSLEGQVPKNIQYF. In DNA form, the CDR3 reads TGTGCCAGCAGCCTGGAAGGACAGGTCCCCAAAAACATTCAGTACTTC.

The CDR3 region has the DNA TGTGCCAGCAGCTTGGGACAGGCGTCGGATGAGCAGTTCTTC. Translating it yields CASSLGQASDEQFF. The chain recombines TRBV5-4 with TRBJ2-1, with D tentatively TRBD1 (6 bases). This CDR3 is 14 amino acids long. The V end lost 0 bases, the J end lost 8 bases, and 12 bases lay between the germline ends. Germline CDR1 is SGHNT and CDR2 is YYREEE (reference sequence).

The V call is TRBV19, the J call TRBJ2-3; D gene unclear. Trimming took 3 bases from V and 2 from J, leaving 6 bases between them. The CDR3 runs 13 residues. Germline V gene sequence: CDR1 LNHDA, CDR2 SQIVND (reference sequence). DNA of the CDR3: TGTGCCAGTAGTATCCGATACACAGATACGCAGTATTTT. Translation: CASSIRYTDTQYF.

This clonotype was seen repeatedly, ten times or more. The chain is built from TRBV5-1 and TRBJ2-3, with TRBD1 matching over 9 bases. The CDR3 runs to 15 residues. Looked up from germline, CDR1 is SGHRS and CDR2 is YFSETQ. The V gene end was trimmed by 0 bases and the J gene end by 7 bases; junction bases not matched to a gene: 6. The CDR3 bases are TGCGCCAGCAGCTTGGGTTGGACAGGGGAAAATACGCAGTATTTT. It translates to CASSLGWTGENTQYF.

This clonotype was detected a few times. The chain couples TRBV7-6 to TRBJ2-7; 8 bases agree with TRBD1. CDR1 is SGHVS, CDR2 FNYEAQ, per germline. The CDR3 is 15 amino acids. V shed 6 bases and J 0 bases; nucleotides not matched to a gene: 7. CDR3 amino acids: CASSPDRASSYEQYF. CDR3 nucleotides: TGTGCCAGCAGTCCGGACAGGGCGTCCTCCTACGAGCAGTACTTC.

Ten or more counts support this clonotype. This chain uses TRBV5-5 with TRBJ1-1; D is undetermined. CDR1 and CDR2 (germline): SGHKS, YYEKEE (reference sequence). The CDR3 totals 15 residues. V dropped 0 bases and J dropped 4 bases, with 13 bases sitting between them. The CDR3 sequence is CASSLAAEEGTEAFF. CDR3 nucleotide sequence: TGTGCCAGCAGCTTGGCAGCCGAGGAGGGCACTGAAGCTTTCTTT. The full variable domain, with the rest looked up from reference TRBV5-5 and TRBJ1-1, is DAGVTQSPTHLIKTRGQQVTLRCSPISGHKSVSWYQQVLGQGPQFIFQYYEKEERGRGNFPDRFSARQFPNYSSELNVNALLLGDSALYLCASSLAAEEGTEAFFGQGTRLTVV.

This clonotype was detected many times. The V call is TRBV6-2 or TRBV6-3, the J call TRBJ1-1; maybe TRBD1 (6 bases). Trimming took 3 bases from V and 0 from J, leaving 11 bases between them. Germline-derived CDR1 and CDR2 are MNHEY and SVGEGT. The CDR3 spans 15 residues. The CDR3 nucleotides are TGTGCCAGCAGTTATGGATACAGGGTGAACACTGAAGCTTTCTTT. It is translated as CASSYGYRVNTEAFF.

The chain has TRBV5-4 and TRBJ2-7; D possibly uses TRBD1 or TRBD2 (5 bases each). V was trimmed by 2 bases and J by 4 bases, leaving 13 bases between them. Germline V gene data show CDR1 as SGHNT and CDR2 as YYREEE (reference sequence). This CDR3 is 14 amino acids long. The CDR3 bases are TGTGCCAGCAGCTTCGGGACGATGATTTACGAGCAGTACTTC. It specifies CASSFGTMIYEQYF.

The chain links TRBV19 to TRBJ1-5, with D possibly being TRBD1 (5 bases). This CDR3 spans 15 amino acids. Trimming pared 1 base from V and 7 bases from J, leaving 14 bases between. Germline V gene data show CDR1 as LNHDA and CDR2 as SQIVND (reference sequence). CDR3 sequence reads: CASSIGPGQYQPQHF. In DNA form, the CDR3 reads TGTGCCAGTAGTATAGGCCCTGGACAATACCAGCCCCAGCATTTT.